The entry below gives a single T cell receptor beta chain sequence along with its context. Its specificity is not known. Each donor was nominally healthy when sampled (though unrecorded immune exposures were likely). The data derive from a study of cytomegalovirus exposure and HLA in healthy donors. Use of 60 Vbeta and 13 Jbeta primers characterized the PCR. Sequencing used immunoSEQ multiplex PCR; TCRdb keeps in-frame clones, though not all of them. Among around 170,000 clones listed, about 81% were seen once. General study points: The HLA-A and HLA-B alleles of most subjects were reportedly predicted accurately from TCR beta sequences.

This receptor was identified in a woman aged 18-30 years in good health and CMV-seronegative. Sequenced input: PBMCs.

The CDR3 is CASSPGNLQETQYF. The CDR3 region has the DNA TGTGCCAGTAGTCCGGGAAACCTTCAAGAGACCCAGTACTTC. The V and J genes are TRBV19 and TRBJ2-5; D may be TRBD2 (5 bases). Germline V gives CDR1 LNHDA, CDR2 SQIVND (reference sequence). The CDR3 covers 14 residues. Trimming removed 5 bases at V and 2 bases at J, with 12 bases between.